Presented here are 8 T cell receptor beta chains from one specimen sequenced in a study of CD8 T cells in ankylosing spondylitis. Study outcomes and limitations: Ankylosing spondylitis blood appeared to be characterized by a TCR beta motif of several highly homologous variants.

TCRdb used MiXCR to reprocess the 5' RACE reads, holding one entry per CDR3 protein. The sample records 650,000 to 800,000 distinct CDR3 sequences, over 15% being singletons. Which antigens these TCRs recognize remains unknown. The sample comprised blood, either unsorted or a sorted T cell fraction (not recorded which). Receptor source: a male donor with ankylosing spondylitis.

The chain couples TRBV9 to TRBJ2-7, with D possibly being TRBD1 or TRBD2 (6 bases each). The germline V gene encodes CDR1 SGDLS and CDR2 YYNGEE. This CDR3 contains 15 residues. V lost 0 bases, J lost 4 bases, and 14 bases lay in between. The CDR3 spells CASSVDSGGLYEQYF. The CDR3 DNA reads TGTGCCAGCAGCGTAGATTCCGGGGGCCTTTACGAGCAGTACTTC.

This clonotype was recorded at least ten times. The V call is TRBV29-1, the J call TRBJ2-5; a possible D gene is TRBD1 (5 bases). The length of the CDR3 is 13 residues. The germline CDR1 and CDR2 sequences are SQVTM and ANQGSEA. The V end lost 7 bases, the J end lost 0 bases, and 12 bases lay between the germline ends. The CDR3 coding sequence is TGCAGCGCTCTGGGGCAGAACCAAGAGACCCAGTACTTC. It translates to CSALGQNQETQYF.

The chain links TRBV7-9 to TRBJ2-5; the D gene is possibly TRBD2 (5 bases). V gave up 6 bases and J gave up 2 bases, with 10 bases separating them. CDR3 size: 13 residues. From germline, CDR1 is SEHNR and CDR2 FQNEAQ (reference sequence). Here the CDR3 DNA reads TGTGCCAGCAGGCGCCGGGGACAAGAGACCCAGTACTTC. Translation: CASRRRGQETQYF.

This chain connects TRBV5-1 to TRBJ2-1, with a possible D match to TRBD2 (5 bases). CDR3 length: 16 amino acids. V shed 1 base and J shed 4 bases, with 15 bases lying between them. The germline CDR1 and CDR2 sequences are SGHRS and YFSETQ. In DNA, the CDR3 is TGCGCCAGCAGCTTGCGGGGAACCCCGCCTTACAATGAGCAGTTCTTC. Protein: CASSLRGTPPYNEQFF.

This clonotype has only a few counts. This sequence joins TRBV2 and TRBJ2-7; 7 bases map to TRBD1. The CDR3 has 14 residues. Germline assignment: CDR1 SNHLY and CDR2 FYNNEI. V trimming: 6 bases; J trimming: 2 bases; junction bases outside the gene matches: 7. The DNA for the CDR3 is TGTGCCAGCAGCCAGGGGGAGCATACCTACGAGCAGTACTTC. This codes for CASSQGEHTYEQYF.

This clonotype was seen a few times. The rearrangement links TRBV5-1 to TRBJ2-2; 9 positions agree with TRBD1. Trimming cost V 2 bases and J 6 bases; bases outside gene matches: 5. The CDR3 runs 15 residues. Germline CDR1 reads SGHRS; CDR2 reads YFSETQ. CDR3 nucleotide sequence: TGCGCCAGCAGCTTAGGGACAGGGCTCCCCGGGGAGCTGTTTTTT. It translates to CASSLGTGLPGELFF.

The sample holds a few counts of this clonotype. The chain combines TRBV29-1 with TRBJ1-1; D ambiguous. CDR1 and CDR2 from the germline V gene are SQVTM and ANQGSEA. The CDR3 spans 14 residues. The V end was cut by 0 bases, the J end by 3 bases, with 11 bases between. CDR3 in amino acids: CSVEDPLLDTEAFF. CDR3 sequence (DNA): TGCAGCGTTGAAGATCCTCTCTTGGACACTGAAGCTTTCTTT. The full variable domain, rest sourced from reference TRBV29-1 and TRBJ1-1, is SAVISQKPSRDICQRGTSLTIQCQVDSQVTMMFWYRQQPGQSLTLIATANQGSEATYESGFVIDKFPISRPNLTFSTLTVSNMSPEDSSIYLCSVEDPLLDTEAFFGQGTRLTVV.

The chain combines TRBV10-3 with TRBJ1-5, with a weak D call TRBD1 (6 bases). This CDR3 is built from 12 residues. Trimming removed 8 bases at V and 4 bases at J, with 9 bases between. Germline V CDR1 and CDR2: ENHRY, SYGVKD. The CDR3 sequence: CAIGGQNQPQHF. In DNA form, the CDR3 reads TGTGCCATCGGTGGACAGAATCAGCCCCAGCATTTT.